This TCR beta chain originates from a study of post-analysis software for immune sequencing data. Study conclusions and caveats: In patients, roughly 5 TRBV segments were more frequent than in controls, with TRBV5-6, TRBV5-1 and TRBV20-1 among them.

The TCR beta cDNA libraries carried unique molecular identifiers. TCRdb re-called the PCR reads through MiXCR, storing one row per CDR3 protein. This table has hundreds of thousands of distinct CDR3 sequences, approximately 50% appearing once. Concerning this clonotype itself: Its cognate antigen is unknown.

V gave up 1 base and J gave up 5 bases, with 22 bases separating them. Germline lookup yields CDR1 SGHRS and CDR2 YFSETQ. CDR3 size: 19 residues. The sequenced material came from blood. The chain employs TRBV5-1 and TRBJ1-6; D is uncertain. The sequence came from a girl aged 10 to 17 with multiple sclerosis. The chain's CDR3 is CASSLTPSQSTPNNSPLHF. CDR3 DNA: TGCGCCAGCAGCTTGACCCCAAGCCAGTCGACACCGAATAATTCACCCCTCCACTTT.